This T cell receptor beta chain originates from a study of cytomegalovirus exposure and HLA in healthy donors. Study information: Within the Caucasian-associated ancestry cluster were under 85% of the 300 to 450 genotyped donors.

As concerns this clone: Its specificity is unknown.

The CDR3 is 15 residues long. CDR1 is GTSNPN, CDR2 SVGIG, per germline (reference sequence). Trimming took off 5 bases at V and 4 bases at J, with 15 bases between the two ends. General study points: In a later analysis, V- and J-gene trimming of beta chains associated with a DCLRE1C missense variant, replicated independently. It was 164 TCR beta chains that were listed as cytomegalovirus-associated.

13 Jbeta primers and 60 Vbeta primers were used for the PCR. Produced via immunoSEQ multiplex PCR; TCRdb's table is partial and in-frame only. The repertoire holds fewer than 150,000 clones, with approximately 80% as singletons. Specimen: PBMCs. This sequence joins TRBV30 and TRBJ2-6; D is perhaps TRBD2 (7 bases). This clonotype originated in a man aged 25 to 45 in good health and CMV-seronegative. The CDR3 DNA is TGTGCCTGGTCTCCTGGGGGGGCCGGGGCCAACGTCCTGACTTTC. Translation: CAWSPGGAGANVLTF.